The sequence of this T cell receptor (beta chain) was determined in a study of blood T cell repertoires in COVID-19. Study information: Collection of acute and convalescent COVID-19 samples took place in the United States, Italy and Spain.

Libraries were prepared by immunoSEQ multiplex PCR; TCRdb keeps only in-frame clonotypes and omits some of them. The sample consists of about 400,000 clones, roughly 86% of them appearing once. This CDR3 region has 20 residues. The junction had 23 bases not matched to a gene; V was cut back by 5 bases and J by 0 bases. Germline CDR1 and CDR2: GTSNPN and SVGIG (reference sequence). The sequence came from a woman aged 25 to 45 who had recovered from COVID-19. Sequencing was carried out using PBMCs or T cells enriched from blood (not recorded which). The chain joins TRBV30 to TRBJ2-3; the match to TRBD2 covers 7 bases. The CDR3 nucleotides read TGTGCCTGGGATGACGCCGGGGGGTCAGTGAATACTCACAGCACAGATACGCAGTATTTT. Protein sequence: CAWDDAGGSVNTHSTDTQYF. The full variable domain, completed using reference TRBV30 and TRBJ2-3, is SQTIHQWPATLVQPVGSPLSLECTVEGTSNPNLYWYRQAAGRGLQLLFYSVGIGQISSEVPQNLSASRPQDRQFILSSKKLLLSDSGFYLCAWDDAGGSVNTHSTDTQYFGPGTRLTVL.